This T cell receptor (beta chain) was captured by sequencing in a study of blood T cells in healthy people across ages. The CDR3 totals 11 residues. Germline V gives CDR1 SQVTM, CDR2 ANQGSEA. Trimming took 4 bases from V and 3 from J, leaving 6 bases between them. The sample, about 10 milliliters of peripheral blood, was drawn from each donor. Per individual sample, total RNA of at least 5.5 micrograms was extracted. For the second PCR, which ran for 7 to 11 cycles, a sample-barcoded 5' primer and a J-beta primer mix were used. TCRdb fed the 5' RACE reads into MiXCR, producing one record per CDR3 protein. The sample comprises approximately 850,000 distinct CDR3 sequences, nearly 60% of which are singletons, and roughly 22% rests with the top ten. General study results and limits: Higher diversity and more naive CD4+ cells were features of long-lived donors, compared to aged donors. Possibly confounding the expanded clonotype changes was the fact that donor CMV status was unknown.

This clonotype appeared a few times. Antigen: not known. This chain links TRBV29-1 with TRBJ1-2; D not resolved. Sequences were obtained from blood. This clonotype was obtained from a man in his thirties or forties in good health. CDR3 amino acids: CSVAQDYGYTF. The DNA for the CDR3 is TGCAGCGTTGCGCAAGACTATGGCTACACCTTC.